This TCR beta chain appears in the sequencing data of a study of blood T cell repertoires in COVID-19. Study-wide context: Whether acute or convalescent, the COVID-19 samples came from the United States, Italy and Spain. T cells, B-cell-depleted T cells, or PBMCs provided the cDNA or gDNA that served as material.

This CDR3 comprises 16 residues. The V and J ends lost 0 bases and 4 bases, in that order; junction bases with no gene match: 9. Germline CDR1 MGHRA, CDR2 YSYEKL. Source study methods: Amplification of reference gene primers was used by the study to estimate nucleated cell counts. Some clones are missing from TCRdb's copy, which holds only in-frame ones; the method was immunoSEQ multiplex PCR. For V, J and clone size, that table is used; D and trimming come from the DNA. The sample has tens of thousands of clones, 70% to 85% seen once. This receptor was identified in a human donor with acute or convalescent COVID-19. The donor label of this sample is uncertain. The sequenced sample was peripheral blood. The chain employs TRBV4-1 and TRBJ2-7, with 7 nucleotides matching TRBD1. CDR3 coding DNA: TGCGCCAGCAGCCAAGATACAGGATCAGGGGGTTACGAGCAGTACTTC. Protein: CASSQDTGSGGYEQYF.